This TCR beta chain was found in a study of chemoradiotherapy in HPV16-positive cancers. Worth noting for this clone: Its antigen is not known.

Produced via immunoSEQ multiplex PCR; TCRdb's table is partial and in-frame only. The sample contains some 70,000 clones, about 90% of which appear only once. Overall study results and limits: During treatment, candidate HPV-specific clones and E7-related motifs expanded in tumor.

Germline V gene lookup returns CDR1 SGHRS and CDR2 YFSETQ. This CDR3 contains 14 residues. Between the trimmed V and J ends, which lost 0 bases and 2 bases, there was a span of 8 bases. The rearrangement uses TRBV5-1 and TRBJ2-5, with D unclear. This clonotype originated in a human donor with HPV-associated anogenital cancer. Sample: blood, taken from a patient who underwent chemoradiotherapy. Written as DNA, the CDR3 is TGCGCCAGCAGCTTGGAGGGCCAACAAGAGACCCAGTACTTC. Protein: CASSLEGQQETQYF.